This T cell receptor (beta chain) was documented in a study of memory CD4+ T cells and cytomegalovirus serostatus. For the study at large: Of the healthy Belgian adults, nine or ten were CMV seropositive and 20 to 30 seronegative.

Single viable CD3+CD4+CD8-CD45RO+ cells were sorted as the memory CD4+ T cells. Study-wide findings and caveats: Of approximately 160 reported CMV TCRbeta sequences, around 62 were found in memory CD4+ repertoires.

Details on this clone: Its antigen remains unidentified.

The repertoire was sequenced with immunoSEQ multiplex PCR; TCRdb's copy has only in-frame clones and lacks some. The sample carries about 43,000 clones, about three quarters recorded once. Germline CDR1 reads SEHNR; CDR2 reads FQNEAQ (reference sequence). J was trimmed by 1 base and V by 2 bases; bases with no gene match: 4. The CDR3 runs to 16 residues. This TCR was recovered from an adult in good health and CMV-seronegative. This sequence joins TRBV7-9 and TRBJ2-3; 9 positions match TRBD2. Sequencing was performed on memory CD4+ T cells from blood. The CDR3 region has the DNA TGTGCCAGCAGCTTAAAATTAGCGGGGGGCACAGATACGCAGTATTTT. Translated, it gives CASSLKLAGGTDTQYF.